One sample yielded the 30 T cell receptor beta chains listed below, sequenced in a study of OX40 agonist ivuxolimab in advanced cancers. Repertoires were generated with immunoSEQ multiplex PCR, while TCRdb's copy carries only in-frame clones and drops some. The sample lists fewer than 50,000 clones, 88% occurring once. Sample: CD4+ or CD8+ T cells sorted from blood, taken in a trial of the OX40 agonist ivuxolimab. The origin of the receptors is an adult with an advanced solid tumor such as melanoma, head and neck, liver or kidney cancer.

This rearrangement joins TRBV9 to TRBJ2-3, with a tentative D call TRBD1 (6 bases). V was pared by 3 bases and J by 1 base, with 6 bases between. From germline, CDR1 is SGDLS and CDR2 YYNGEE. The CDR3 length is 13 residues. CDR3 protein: CASSGGRTDTQYF. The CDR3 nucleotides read TGTGCCAGCAGCGGGGGGCGCACAGATACGCAGTATTTT.

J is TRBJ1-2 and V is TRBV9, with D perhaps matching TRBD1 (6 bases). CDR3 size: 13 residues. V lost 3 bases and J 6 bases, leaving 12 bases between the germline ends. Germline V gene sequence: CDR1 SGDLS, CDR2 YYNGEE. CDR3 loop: CASSGTVGNGYTF. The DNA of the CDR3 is TGTGCCAGCAGCGGGACAGTAGGGAATGGCTACACCTTC. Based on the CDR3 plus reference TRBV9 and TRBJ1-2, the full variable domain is DSGVTQTPKHLITATGQRVTLRCSPRSGDLSVYWYQQSLDQGLQFLIQYYNGEERAKGNILERFSAQQFPDLHSELNLSSLELGDSALYFCASSGTVGNGYTFGSGTRLTVV.

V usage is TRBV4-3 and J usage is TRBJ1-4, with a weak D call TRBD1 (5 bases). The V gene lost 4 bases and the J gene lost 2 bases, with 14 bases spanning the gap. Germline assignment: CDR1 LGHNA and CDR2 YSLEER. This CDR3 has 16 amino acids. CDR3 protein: CASSLGTGPTNEKLFF. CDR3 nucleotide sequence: TGCGCCAGCAGCCTCGGGACCGGGCCTACTAATGAAAAACTGTTTTTT.

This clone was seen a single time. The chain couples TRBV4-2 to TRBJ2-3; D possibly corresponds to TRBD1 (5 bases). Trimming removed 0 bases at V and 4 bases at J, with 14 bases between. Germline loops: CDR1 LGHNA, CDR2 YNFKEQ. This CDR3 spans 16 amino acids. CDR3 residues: CASSQEQAAESDTQYF. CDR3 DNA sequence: TGTGCCAGCAGCCAAGAACAGGCGGCCGAGTCAGATACGCAGTATTTT.

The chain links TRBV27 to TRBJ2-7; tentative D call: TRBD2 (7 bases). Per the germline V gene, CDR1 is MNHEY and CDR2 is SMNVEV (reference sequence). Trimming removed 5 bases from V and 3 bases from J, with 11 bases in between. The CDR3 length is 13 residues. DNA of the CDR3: TGTGCCAGCAGTCTGGGAGGGGGCTACGAGCAGTACTTC. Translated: CASSLGGGYEQYF.

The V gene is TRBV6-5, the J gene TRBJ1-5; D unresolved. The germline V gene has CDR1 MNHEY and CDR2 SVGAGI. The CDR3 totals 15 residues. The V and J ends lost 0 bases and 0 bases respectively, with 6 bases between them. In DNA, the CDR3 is TGTGCCAGCAGTTACTCTCAGAATAGCAATCAGCCCCAGCATTTT. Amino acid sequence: CASSYSQNSNQPQHF.

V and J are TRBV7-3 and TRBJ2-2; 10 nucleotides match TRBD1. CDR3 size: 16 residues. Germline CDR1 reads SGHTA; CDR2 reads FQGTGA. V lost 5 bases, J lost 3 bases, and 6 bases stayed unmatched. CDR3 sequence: CASSPTGGAYTGELFF. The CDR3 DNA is TGTGCCAGCAGCCCGACAGGGGGCGCGTACACCGGGGAGCTGTTTTTT.

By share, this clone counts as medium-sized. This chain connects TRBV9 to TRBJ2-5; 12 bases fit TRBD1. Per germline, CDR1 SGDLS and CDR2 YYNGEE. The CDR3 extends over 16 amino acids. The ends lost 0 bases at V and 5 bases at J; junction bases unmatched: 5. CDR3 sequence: CASSVGDRGLWETQYF. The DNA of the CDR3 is TGTGCCAGCAGCGTAGGGGACAGGGGGCTATGGGAGACCCAGTACTTC.

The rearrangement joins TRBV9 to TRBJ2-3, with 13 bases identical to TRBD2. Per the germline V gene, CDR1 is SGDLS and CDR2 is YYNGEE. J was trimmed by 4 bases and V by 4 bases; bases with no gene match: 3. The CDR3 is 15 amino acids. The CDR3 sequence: CASSQGTSGADTQYF. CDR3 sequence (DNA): TGTGCCAGCAGCCAGGGGACTAGCGGGGCAGATACGCAGTATTTT.

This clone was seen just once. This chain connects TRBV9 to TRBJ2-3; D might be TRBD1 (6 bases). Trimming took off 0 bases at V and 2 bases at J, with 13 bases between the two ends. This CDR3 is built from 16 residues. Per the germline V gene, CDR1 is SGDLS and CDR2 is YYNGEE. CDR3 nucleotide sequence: TGTGCCAGCAGCGTAGAAGGGGGTTCCTACACAGATACGCAGTATTTT. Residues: CASSVEGGSYTDTQYF.

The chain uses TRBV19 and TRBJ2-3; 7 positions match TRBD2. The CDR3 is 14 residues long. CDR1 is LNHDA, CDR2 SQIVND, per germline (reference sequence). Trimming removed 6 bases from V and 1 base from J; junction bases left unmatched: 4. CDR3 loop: CASRVGLGTDTQYF. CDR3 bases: TGTGCCAGTAGGGTAGGACTAGGCACAGATACGCAGTATTTT. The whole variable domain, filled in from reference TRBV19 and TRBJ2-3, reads DGGITQSPKYLFRKEGQNVTLSCEQNLNHDAMYWYRQDPGQGLRLIYYSQIVNDFQKGDIAEGYSVSREKKESFPLTVTSAQKNPTAFYLCASRVGLGTDTQYFGPGTRLTVL.

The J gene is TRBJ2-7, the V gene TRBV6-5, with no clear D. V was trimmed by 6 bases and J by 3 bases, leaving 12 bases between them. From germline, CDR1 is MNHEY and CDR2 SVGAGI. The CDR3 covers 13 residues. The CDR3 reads CASSQQSRYEQYF. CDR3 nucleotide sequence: TGTGCCAGCAGCCAACAGTCCCGCTACGAGCAGTACTTC.

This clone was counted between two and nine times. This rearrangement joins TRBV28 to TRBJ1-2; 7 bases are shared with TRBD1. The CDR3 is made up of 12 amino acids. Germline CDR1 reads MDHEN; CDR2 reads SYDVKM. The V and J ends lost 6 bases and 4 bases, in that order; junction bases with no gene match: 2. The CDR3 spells CASSRDSYGYTF. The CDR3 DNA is TGTGCCAGCAGCCGGGACAGCTATGGCTACACCTTC.

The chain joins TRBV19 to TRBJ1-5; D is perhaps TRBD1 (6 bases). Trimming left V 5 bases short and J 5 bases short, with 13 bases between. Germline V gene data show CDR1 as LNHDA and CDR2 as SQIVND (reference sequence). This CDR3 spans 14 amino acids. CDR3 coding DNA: TGTGCCAGTAGTCTATGGACAGTCGATCAGCCCCAGCATTTT. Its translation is CASSLWTVDQPQHF.

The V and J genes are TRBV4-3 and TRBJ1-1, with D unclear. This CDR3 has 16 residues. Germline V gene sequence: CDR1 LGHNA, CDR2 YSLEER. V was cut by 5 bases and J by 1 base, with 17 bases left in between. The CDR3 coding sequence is TGCGCCAGCAGCTTTCGGGCCAAGGGAAAGAACACTGAAGCTTTCTTT. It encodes CASSFRAKGKNTEAFF.

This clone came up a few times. CDR3 residues: CASSSDRGGARSPLHF. The CDR3 bases are TGTGCCAGCAGCTCCGACCGAGGGGGTGCGCGTTCACCCCTCCACTTT. The chain has TRBV7-6 and TRBJ1-6; a possible D gene is TRBD1 (6 bases). Germline values: CDR1 SGHVS, CDR2 FNYEAQ. This CDR3 contains 16 residues. V was pared by 4 bases and J by 9 bases, with 19 bases between.

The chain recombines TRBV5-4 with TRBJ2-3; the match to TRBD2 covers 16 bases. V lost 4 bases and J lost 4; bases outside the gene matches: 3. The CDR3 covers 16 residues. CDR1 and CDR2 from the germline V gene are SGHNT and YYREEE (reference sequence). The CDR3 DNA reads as TGTGCCAGCAGCCCGGGACTAGCGGGGGGGCCAGATACGCAGTATTTT. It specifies CASSPGLAGGPDTQYF.

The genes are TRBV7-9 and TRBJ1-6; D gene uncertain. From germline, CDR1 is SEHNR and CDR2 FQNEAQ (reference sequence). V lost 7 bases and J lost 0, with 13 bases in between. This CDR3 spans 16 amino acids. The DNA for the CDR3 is TGTGCCAGCACCGAGTGGGAGAGCTCCTATAATTCACCCCTCCACTTT. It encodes CASTEWESSYNSPLHF.

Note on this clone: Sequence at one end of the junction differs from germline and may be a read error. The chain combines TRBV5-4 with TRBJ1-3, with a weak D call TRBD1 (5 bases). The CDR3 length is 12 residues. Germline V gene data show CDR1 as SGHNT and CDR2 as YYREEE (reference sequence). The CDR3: CASSQGANTIYF. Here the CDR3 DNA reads TGCGCCAGCAGCCAAGGGGCAAACACCATATATTTT.

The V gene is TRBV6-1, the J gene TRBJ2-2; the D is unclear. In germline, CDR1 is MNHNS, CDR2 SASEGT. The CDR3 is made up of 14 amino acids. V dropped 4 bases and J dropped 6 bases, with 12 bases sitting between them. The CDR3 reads CASSGPSLAGELFF. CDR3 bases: TGTGCCAGCAGTGGCCCTAGTTTAGCCGGGGAGCTGTTTTTT.

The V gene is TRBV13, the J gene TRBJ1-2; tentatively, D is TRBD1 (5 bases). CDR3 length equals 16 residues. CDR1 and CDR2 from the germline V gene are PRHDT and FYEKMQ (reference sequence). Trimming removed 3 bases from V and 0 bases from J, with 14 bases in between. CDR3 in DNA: TGTGCCAGCAGCTTGGGGCGTCGAGGGGCTAACTATGGCTACACCTTC. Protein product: CASSLGRRGANYGYTF.

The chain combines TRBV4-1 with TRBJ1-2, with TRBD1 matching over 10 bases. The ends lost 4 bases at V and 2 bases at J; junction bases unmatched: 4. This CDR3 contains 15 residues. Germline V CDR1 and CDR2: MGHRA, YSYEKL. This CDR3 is CASSPDRGLNYGYTF. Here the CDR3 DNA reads TGCGCCAGCAGCCCCGACAGGGGGCTCAACTATGGCTACACCTTC.

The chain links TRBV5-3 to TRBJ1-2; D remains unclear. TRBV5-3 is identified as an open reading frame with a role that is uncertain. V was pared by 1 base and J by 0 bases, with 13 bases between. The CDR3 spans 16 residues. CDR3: CARSLNERQANYGYTF. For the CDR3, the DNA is TGTGCCAGAAGCTTGAATGAACGTCAAGCTAACTATGGCTACACCTTC.

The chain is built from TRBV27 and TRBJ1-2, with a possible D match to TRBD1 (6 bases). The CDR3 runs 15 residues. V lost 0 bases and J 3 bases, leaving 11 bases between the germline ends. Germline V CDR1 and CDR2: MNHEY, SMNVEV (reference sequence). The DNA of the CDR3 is TGTGCCAGCAGTTTATCTCAGGGGCGCCACTATGGCTACACCTTC. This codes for CASSLSQGRHYGYTF.

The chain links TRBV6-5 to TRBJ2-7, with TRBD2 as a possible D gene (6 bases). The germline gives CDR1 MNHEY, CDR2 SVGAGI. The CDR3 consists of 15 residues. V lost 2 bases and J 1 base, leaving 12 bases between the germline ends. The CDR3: CASSYAEGRSYEQYF. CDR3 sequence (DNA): TGTGCCAGCAGTTACGCGGAGGGGCGGTCCTACGAGCAGTACTTC.

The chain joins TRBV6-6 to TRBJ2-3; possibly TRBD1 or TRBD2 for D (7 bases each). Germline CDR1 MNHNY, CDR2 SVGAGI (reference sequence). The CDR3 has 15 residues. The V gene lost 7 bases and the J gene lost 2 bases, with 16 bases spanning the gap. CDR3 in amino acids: CASTAGTEVTDTQYF. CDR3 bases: TGTGCCAGCACAGCGGGGACAGAAGTCACAGATACGCAGTATTTT.

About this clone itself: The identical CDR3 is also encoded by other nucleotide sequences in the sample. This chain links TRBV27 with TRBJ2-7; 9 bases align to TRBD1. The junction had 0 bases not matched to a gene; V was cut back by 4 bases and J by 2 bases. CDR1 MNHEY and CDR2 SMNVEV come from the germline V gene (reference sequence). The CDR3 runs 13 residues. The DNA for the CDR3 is TGTGCCAGCAGTTGGACAGGGGCCTACGAGCAGTACTTC. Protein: CASSWTGAYEQYF.

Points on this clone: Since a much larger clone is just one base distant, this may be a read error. Here the CDR3 reads CASSQDGAGGNDGYTF. CDR3 DNA sequence: TGTGCCAGCAGCCAAGATGGGGCAGGGGGAAACGATGGCTACACCTTC. The chain joins TRBV4-2 to TRBJ1-2, with TRBD1 matching 7 bases. Unmatched junction bases numbered 10, after V lost 0 bases and J lost 6 bases. The CDR3 covers 16 residues. The germline V gene encodes CDR1 LGHNA and CDR2 YNFKEQ.

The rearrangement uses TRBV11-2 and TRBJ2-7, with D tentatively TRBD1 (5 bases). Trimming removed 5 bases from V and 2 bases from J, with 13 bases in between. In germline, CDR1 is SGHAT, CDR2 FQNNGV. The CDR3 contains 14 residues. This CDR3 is CASSQERGAYEQYF. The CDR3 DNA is TGTGCCAGCAGCCAAGAAAGGGGCGCCTACGAGCAGTACTTC.

The CDR3 DNA follows: TGTGCCAGCAGAACGGTGGGGGGGGCACAAGGAAACACCATATATTTT. This translates into CASRTVGGAQGNTIYF. The V call is TRBV11-2, the J call TRBJ1-3; D perhaps matches TRBD1 (6 bases). Germline CDR1 reads SGHAT; CDR2 reads FQNNGV. V lost 6 bases to trimming and J lost 4 bases, with 19 bases between them. This CDR3 contains 16 residues.